Each of the 23 T cell receptor beta chains below was sequenced from the same sample in a study of tumor and adjacent non-tumor tissue in lung cancer (dated 2018 in TCRdb). Library preparation used multiplex PCR. Sequencing relied on an Illumina HiSeq 2500. TCRbeta libraries were constructed through three rounds of nested PCR with primers (Table S4) according to protocols adapted from ARM-PCR. TCRdb reworked the public reads: Q25 trimming with fastp, MiXCR clone assembly, productive beta chains retained. Entries that share a CDR3 protein sequence are merged under the most common genes and DNA. Counted in this sample were under 150,000 distinct CDR3 sequences; about 66% of them appeared once. The top ten constitute roughly 13% of the sample. RNA was isolated from bulk, unsorted tissue, and RNA quality was assessed with a NanoDrop ND-1000 and an Agilent 2100. Sequences were obtained from lung tumor tissue. The receptors derive from a man in his thirties or forties with non-small cell lung cancer.

Points on this clonotype: A read error is possible here, since a much larger clone lies one base away. The gene calls are TRBV20-1 and TRBJ1-3; D remains unclear. Germline assignment: CDR1 DFQATT and CDR2 SNEGSKA (reference sequence). This CDR3 contains 15 residues. This chain's CDR3 is CSTSRFPPSGNTIYF. CDR3 bases: TGCAGTACTAGTAGATTCCCGCCGTCTGGAAACACCATATATTTT.

As concerns this clonotype: Compared with germline, one end of the junction differs, possibly owing to a read error. V is TRBV11-3 and J is TRBJ2-3, with 7 bases lining up with TRBD2. CDR3 size: 15 residues. CDR1 is SGHNT, CDR2 YENEEA, per germline. CDR3 sequence: CVSSLTSVAADTQYF. The CDR3 DNA reads TGTGTCAGCAGCTTAACTAGCGTGGCCGCAGATACACAGTATTTT.

The CDR3 spells CANSPGEVEKLFF. In DNA form, the CDR3 reads TGTGCCAACAGCCCGGGGGAGGTAGAAAAACTGTTTTTT. V gene TRBV6-5 combines with J gene TRBJ1-4; D perhaps matches TRBD1 (5 bases). The length of the CDR3 is 13 residues. From germline, CDR1 is MNHEY and CDR2 SVGAGI. Trimming removed 10 bases at V and 8 bases at J, with 17 bases between.

About this clonotype itself: Given a much more abundant clone one base away, this may be a read error. The chain has TRBV20-1 and TRBJ2-1; 8 bases agree with TRBD1. Germline V gives CDR1 DFQATT, CDR2 SNEGSKA (reference sequence). CDR3 length equals 13 residues. The CDR3 loop reads CSVRRDRINEQSF. As DNA, the CDR3 is TGCAGTGTCCGCCGGGACAGGATCAATGAGCAGTCCTTC.

As regards this clonotype: One end of the junction varies from germline; a read error may be responsible. The CDR3 DNA reads as TGCGACAGCAGCCAAGAGACAGGGGGCGCAGCTACGAAGTATTTT. Amino acids: CDSSQETGGAATKYF. The chain has TRBV4-3 and TRBJ2-3; 10 nucleotides align to TRBD1. The CDR3 has 15 amino acids. Looked up from germline, CDR1 is LGHNA and CDR2 is YSLEER.

The rearrangement links TRBV6-6 to TRBJ2-1; tentatively, D is TRBD2 (6 bases). With 4 bases removed from V and 4 bases from J, the gap between germline ends came to 14 bases. The CDR3 sequence is 15 residues long. Germline V lookup: CDR1 MNHNY, CDR2 SVGAGI (reference sequence). The DNA of the CDR3 is TGTGCCAGCAGTTCCGGGACTCTGGCGTACAATGAGCAGTTCTTC. Protein: CASSSGTLAYNEQFF.

Regarding this clonotype: At one of its ends the junction is not consistent with the germline gene, which may arise from a read error. The rearrangement links TRBV11-2 to TRBJ1-1, with TRBD1 matching 7 bases. Germline V gene data show CDR1 as SGHAT and CDR2 as FQNNGV. CDR3 length: 14 residues. CDR3 region: CASSIDRESTEALF. The CDR3 DNA reads TGTGCCAGCAGTATAGACAGGGAGAGCACTGAGGCTCTCTTT.

As for this clonotype: The CDR3 does not close with the conserved phenylalanine or tryptophan, likely indicating a read error. V and J are TRBV28 and TRBJ2-1; D is perhaps TRBD2 (6 bases). Germline values: CDR1 MDHEN, CDR2 SYDVKM. The CDR3 loop spans 18 amino acids. The CDR3 DNA sequence: TGTGCCAGCAGTTCCCCCATAGCGGAGGAGAGCTCCTATAATGAGCAGTTCATC. Protein sequence: CASSSPIAEESSYNEQFI.

This rearrangement joins TRBV20-1 to TRBJ1-5, with no clear D. Trimming cost V 3 bases and J 7 bases, with 19 bases left between them. The CDR3 sequence is 15 residues long. Germline V gene data show CDR1 as DFQATT and CDR2 as SNEGSKA (reference sequence). In DNA, the CDR3 is TGCAGTGCTAGGGGAGATGGAGGGCTTCACCAGCCCCAGCATTTT. Encoded protein: CSARGDGGLHQPQHF.

Ten or more counts support this clonotype. The rearrangement joins TRBV20-1 to TRBJ2-1, with D uncertain. V was trimmed by 3 bases and J by 0 bases, leaving 9 bases between them. This CDR3 region has 14 residues. Germline V CDR1 and CDR2: DFQATT, SNEGSKA (reference sequence). CDR3 sequence reads: CSASARYSYNEQFF. As DNA, the CDR3 is TGCAGTGCTAGTGCTCGCTACTCCTACAATGAGCAGTTCTTC.

Notes on this clonotype: A much more abundant neighbour one base away suggests this may be a read error. This chain links TRBV7-9 with TRBJ1-1; D may be TRBD1 (5 bases). CDR3 length: 14 residues. Trimming took 4 bases from V and 5 from J, leaving 14 bases between them. Germline values: CDR1 SEHNR, CDR2 FQNEAQ (reference sequence). This CDR3 is CASSSQEARTEAFF. The CDR3 DNA reads TGTGCCAGCAGCTCACAGGAGGCGAGGACTGAAGCTTTCTTT.

As to this clonotype: The junction and the germline gene differ at one end; a read error may be behind it. The CDR3 loop reads CASLQGPLFTLHF. CDR3 bases: TGCGCCAGTCTACAGGGGCCTTTGTTCACCCTCCACTTT. The chain uses TRBV11-2 and TRBJ1-6, with 7 positions matching TRBD1. The CDR3 covers 13 residues. Looked up from germline, CDR1 is SGHAT and CDR2 is FQNNGV.

Worth noting for this clonotype: Since a much larger clone is just one base distant, this may be a read error. The chain links TRBV20-1 to TRBJ2-1; 7 nucleotides align to TRBD2. The germline V gene encodes CDR1 DFQATT and CDR2 SNEGSKA (reference sequence). The CDR3 runs 16 residues. CDR3 coding DNA: TGCAGTGTTAGAGATTCAAGCGGGGTAACCTACAATGAGCAGTTCTTC. This codes for CSVRDSSGVTYNEQFF.

This clonotype showed up just a few times. The chain carries TRBV13 and TRBJ2-7; weak D call: TRBD2 (7 bases). Germline CDR1 PRHDT, CDR2 FYEKMQ (reference sequence). Trimming removed 3 bases at V and 2 bases at J, with 20 bases between. CDR3 length: 17 amino acids. CDR3: CASSFWGGTQGTYEQYF. The CDR3 nucleotides are TGTGCCAGCAGCTTTTGGGGGGGGACACAAGGGACCTACGAGCAGTACTTC.

This clonotype has ten or more counts. The CDR3 nucleotides are TGCAGCGTTGCTTCAGGGGGGAGCGGGGAGCTGTTTTTT. The encoded protein is CSVASGGSGELFF. J is TRBJ2-2 and V is TRBV29-1, with D possibly matching TRBD1 (7 bases). V lost 4 bases, J lost 7 bases, and 13 bases lay in between. The CDR3 is 13 amino acids. Germline assignment: CDR1 SQVTM and CDR2 ANQGSEA.

Note on this clonotype: A junction end diverges from the germline sequence, so it may reflect a read error. The chain carries TRBV20-1 and TRBJ2-1; a possible D gene is TRBD2 (7 bases). CDR1 and CDR2 (germline): DFQATT, SNEGSKA (reference sequence). The CDR3 is made up of 15 amino acids. CDR3 sequence: CSASSGGGLNNEQFF. Written as DNA, the CDR3 is TGCAGTGCTTCCTCTGGCGGGGGCCTGAACAATGAACAGTTCTTC.

In regard to this clonotype: A much larger clone lies a single base off, so this may be a read error. The CDR3 DNA is TGTGCCAGCAGTCGACGGAACACTGGAGCTTTCTTT. Amino acids: CASSRRNTGAFF. The V call is TRBV12-3 or TRBV12-4, the J call TRBJ1-1; D is undetermined. The CDR3 spans 12 residues.

As for this clonotype: One end of the junction fails to match germline, which may point to a read error. As DNA, the CDR3 is TGTGCCTGCAGGCCTGACAGGAGCGTGAACACCGGGGAGCTGTTTTTT. It translates to CACRPDRSVNTGELFF. This sequence joins TRBV6-5 and TRBJ2-2; possible D gene TRBD1, 6 bases. The CDR3 loop spans 16 amino acids. CDR1 and CDR2 (germline): MNHEY, SVGAGI.

The rearrangement uses TRBV11-2 and TRBJ2-7; TRBD2 is a possible D gene (5 bases). The CDR3 has 13 amino acids. The germline V and J ends were trimmed by 11 bases and 4 bases, with 18 bases remaining between them. CDR1 SGHAT and CDR2 FQNNGV come from the germline V gene. CDR3 sequence: CASYSADSYEQYF. CDR3 coding DNA: TGTGCCTCCTATAGCGCCGACTCATACGAGCAGTACTTC.

This clonotype was picked up one time. This could be a read error, since a much larger clone is one nucleotide away. This likely comes from a read error, as the CDR3 has no conserved phenylalanine or tryptophan at its end. The J gene is TRBJ1-6, the V gene TRBV5-5; D not resolved. Trimming pared 0 bases from V and 9 bases from J, leaving 10 bases between. Per germline, CDR1 SGHKS and CDR2 YYEKEE (reference sequence). The CDR3 loop spans 14 amino acids. The CDR3 DNA sequence: TGTGCCAGCAGCTTGGGGGGAGATCCTTCACCCCTCCACTAT. Its translation: CASSLGGDPSPLHY.

A word on this clonotype: The junction and the germline gene differ at one end; a read error may be behind it. The chain combines TRBV10-3 with TRBJ2-7, with 9 bases identical to TRBD1. The CDR3 is made up of 18 amino acids. Germline lookup yields CDR1 ENHRY and CDR2 SYGVKD. CDR3 sequence (DNA): TGTGCCATCAGCGGATTGGGATCTCGGGGACAGGGTGCCTACGAGCGGTACTTC. Amino acid sequence: CAISGLGSRGQGAYERYF.

The count of this clonotype is one. One base away lies a much larger clone, so this may be a sequencing read error. J is TRBJ2-1 and V is TRBV11-2; D possibly corresponds to TRBD2 (6 bases). This CDR3 has 16 residues. Germline CDR1 is SGHAT and CDR2 is FQNNGV. CDR3: CASRLTSMASYSEQFF. CDR3 in DNA: TGTGCCAGCAGACTCACTAGCATGGCGTCCTACAGTGAGCAGTTCTTC.

Concerning this clonotype itself: The junction and the germline gene differ at one end; a read error may be behind it. This rearrangement joins TRBV6-6 to TRBJ2-7; 8 bases are shared with TRBD1. CDR1 MNHNY and CDR2 SVGAGI come from the germline V gene (reference sequence). The CDR3 extends over 17 amino acids. This CDR3 is CASTMGVRTGNFYEQYF. In DNA, the CDR3 is TGTGCCAGCACCATGGGAGTTAGGACAGGGAACTTCTACGAGCAGTATTTC.